A single sample gave rise to the 13 T cell receptor beta chains below, sequenced in a study of T cell responses to AZD1222 COVID-19 vaccine. Here immunoSEQ multiplex PCR was the method, and the copy in TCRdb shows in-frame clones only, minus some. This table has 100,000 to 150,000 clones, 75% to 90% appearing once. Sequenced here: peripheral blood, sampled 28 days after the second AZD1222 dose. The source is an adult who received the AZD1222 COVID-19 vaccine.

This chain connects TRBV11-1 to TRBJ2-3; 7 nucleotides align to TRBD1. Per the germline V gene, CDR1 is SGHAT and CDR2 is FQDESV (reference sequence). The CDR3 covers 14 residues. Trimming removed 8 bases from V and 6 bases from J; junction bases left unmatched: 11. This chain's CDR3 is CASALTGLADTQYF. CDR3 bases: TGTGCCAGCGCTCTGACAGGGTTGGCGGATACGCAGTATTTT.

CDR3 loop: CASSLDTAVYGYTF. The DNA for the CDR3 is TGTGCCAGCAGCTTAGATACGGCGGTCTATGGCTACACCTTC. This chain links TRBV7-9 with TRBJ1-2; D is ambiguous. CDR1 is SEHNR, CDR2 FQNEAQ, per germline (reference sequence). The CDR3 runs to 14 residues. Deletions cut 1 base from V and 4 bases from J, with 10 bases between.

The chain has TRBV2 and TRBJ2-7, with 7 bases lining up with TRBD1. CDR1 and CDR2 from the germline V gene are SNHLY and FYNNEI. J lost 1 base, V lost 8 bases, and 5 bases had no gene match. The CDR3 runs 13 residues. The CDR3 protein is CASGQEISYEQYF. The CDR3 DNA reads as TGTGCCAGCGGACAGGAGATTTCCTACGAGCAGTACTTC.

The rearrangement joins TRBV5-1 to TRBJ1-2, with unresolved D. The CDR3 covers 12 residues. V dropped 2 bases and J dropped 4 bases, with 6 bases sitting between them. Germline V lookup: CDR1 SGHRS, CDR2 YFSETQ. The CDR3 is CASSFTSYGYTF. CDR3 nucleotide sequence: TGCGCCAGCAGCTTTACCTCCTATGGCTACACCTTC.

The V gene is TRBV4-1, the J gene TRBJ2-7, with TRBD2 matching 11 bases. Germline lookup yields CDR1 MGHRA and CDR2 YSYEKL. CDR3 length: 19 residues. V was clipped by 0 bases and J by 3 bases; unmatched bases: 13. The CDR3 here is CASSQDSLGPSGGNYEQYF. CDR3 bases: TGCGCCAGCAGCCAAGATTCCTTGGGTCCTAGCGGGGGGAACTACGAGCAGTACTTC.

The chain recombines TRBV9 with TRBJ1-2; weak D call: TRBD1 (5 bases). CDR1 SGDLS and CDR2 YYNGEE come from the germline V gene. Trimming cost V 2 bases and J 0 bases, with 11 bases left between them. This CDR3 is 15 amino acids long. This CDR3 is CASSVGDGANYGYTF. In DNA form, the CDR3 reads TGTGCCAGCAGCGTGGGGGACGGAGCTAACTATGGCTACACCTTC.

In this sample, this clone turned up once. The CDR3 here is CASSKGLAGGLSGELFF. CDR3 DNA: TGCGCCAGCAGCAAGGGACTAGCGGGGGGCCTTTCCGGGGAGCTGTTTTTT. The J gene is TRBJ2-2, the V gene TRBV4-1; 15 bases line up with TRBD2. CDR3 length: 17 amino acids. V lost 5 bases and J lost 6; bases outside the gene matches: 7. Per germline, CDR1 MGHRA and CDR2 YSYEKL.

The J gene is TRBJ2-7, the V gene TRBV5-1; D gene uncertain. The CDR3 contains 15 residues. Germline lookup yields CDR1 SGHRS and CDR2 YFSETQ. V lost 0 bases and J lost 1, with 11 bases in between. CDR3 DNA: TGCGCCAGCAGCTTGGGTGGGTCCCCATCCTACGAGCAGTACTTC. Protein: CASSLGGSPSYEQYF.

V gene TRBV3-1 (or the pseudogene TRBV3-2) combines with J gene TRBJ2-3; 8 nucleotides agree with TRBD2. The V gene's germline CDR1 is LGHDT and CDR2 YNNKEL (reference sequence). The ends lost 9 bases at V and 2 bases at J; junction bases unmatched: 10. This CDR3 contains 15 residues. The CDR3 is CASGADGGDTDTQYF. In DNA, the CDR3 is TGTGCCAGTGGGGCCGACGGGGGGGACACAGATACGCAGTATTTT.

This clone turned up a few times. The chain combines TRBV5-1 with TRBJ1-2; D is possibly TRBD1 (6 bases). Germline CDR1 SGHRS, CDR2 YFSETQ. The CDR3 runs 14 residues. V was cut by 7 bases and J by 5 bases, with 18 bases left in between. The CDR3 DNA is TGCGCCAGCGGGCCCTATAGACAGGAATATGGCTACACCTTC. It translates to CASGPYRQEYGYTF.

The genes are TRBV27 and TRBJ1-1; D not resolved. V was clipped by 5 bases and J by 6 bases, with 16 bases between them. Germline lookup yields CDR1 MNHEY and CDR2 SMNVEV (reference sequence). This CDR3 is built from 14 residues. CDR3 DNA sequence: TGTGCCAGCAGTCCCGACGACCGAGTGGCTGAAGCTTTCTTT. Its translation is CASSPDDRVAEAFF.

V and J are TRBV9 and TRBJ1-3; D is ambiguous. The CDR3 covers 12 residues. Germline V lookup: CDR1 SGDLS, CDR2 YYNGEE. V lost 3 bases, J lost 4 bases, and 5 bases lay in between. CDR3: CASSGEGNTIYF. As DNA, the CDR3 is TGTGCCAGCAGCGGAGAGGGAAACACCATATATTTT.

J is TRBJ2-3 and V is TRBV19, with TRBD2 as a possible D gene (7 bases). Trimming stripped 8 bases from V and 2 bases from J, with 11 bases between. The CDR3 is 13 amino acids. Germline V gene data show CDR1 as LNHDA and CDR2 as SQIVND (reference sequence). CDR3 bases: TGTGCCAGTGGGGGGGCTACCACAGATACGCAGTATTTT. Its protein is CASGGATTDTQYF. The whole variable domain, filled in from reference TRBV19 and TRBJ2-3, reads DGGITQSPKYLFRKEGQNVTLSCEQNLNHDAMYWYRQDPGQGLRLIYYSQIVNDFQKGDIAEGYSVSREKKESFPLTVTSAQKNPTAFYLCASGGATTDTQYFGPGTRLTVL.